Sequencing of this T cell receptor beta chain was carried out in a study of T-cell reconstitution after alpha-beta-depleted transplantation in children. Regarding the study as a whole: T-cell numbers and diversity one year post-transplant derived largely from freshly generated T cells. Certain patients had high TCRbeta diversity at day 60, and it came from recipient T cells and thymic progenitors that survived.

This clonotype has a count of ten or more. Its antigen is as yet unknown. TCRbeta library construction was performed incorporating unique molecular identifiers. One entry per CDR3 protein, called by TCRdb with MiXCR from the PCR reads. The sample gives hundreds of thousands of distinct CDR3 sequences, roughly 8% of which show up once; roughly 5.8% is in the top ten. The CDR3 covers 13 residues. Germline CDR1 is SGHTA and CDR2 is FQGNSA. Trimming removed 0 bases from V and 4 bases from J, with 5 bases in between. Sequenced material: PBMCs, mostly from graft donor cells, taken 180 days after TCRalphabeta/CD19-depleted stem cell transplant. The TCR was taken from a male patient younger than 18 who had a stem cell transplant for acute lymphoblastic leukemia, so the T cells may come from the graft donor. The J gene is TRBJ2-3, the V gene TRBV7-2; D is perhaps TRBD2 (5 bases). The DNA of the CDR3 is TGTGCCAGCAGCTTAGCACTAGCAGATACGCAGTATTTT. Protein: CASSLALADTQYF.